This TCR beta chain was identified in a study of CD8 T cells in ankylosing spondylitis (dated 2017 in TCRdb). At the level of the whole study: To find TCR variants linked to disease, the study profiled T cell receptor beta repertoires in ankylosing spondylitis patients and healthy donors. The whole study cohort included 90 to 120 healthy donors and 20 to 25 ankylosing spondylitis patients. Peripheral blood samples were taken, and synovial fluid was additionally collected from ankylosing spondylitis patients.

In the case of this clonotype: There is no known antigen for this receptor. Nothing much larger sits one base from this clone, and base qualities are not available.

The paper as a whole reports these results and caveats: The disease-linked clones were reported as significantly enriched in matched synovial fluid samples from ankylosing spondylitis patients. The disease-linked clones showed a CD8+ phenotype and occurred at relatively low frequencies in peripheral blood. A TCR beta motif made up of several highly homologous amino acid variants appeared to be characteristic of blood from ankylosing spondylitis patients. Some motif variants were previously reported in synovial fluid and blood of reactive arthritis patients, suggesting common disease-initiation mechanisms.

Sequencing relied on an Illumina HiSeq 2500. TCR beta libraries were prepared by quantitative 5'-RACE with molecular barcodes. As for the authors' bioinformatics: Disease-linked TCR variants were identified with a new computational method built on a probabilistic model of VDJ rearrangement. TCRdb cleaned the public reads at Q25 with fastp, built clones with MiXCR and kept in-frame beta chains. Merged by CDR3 protein, the rows form single entries marked with the most common genes and DNA. The V and J calls and clone size are TCRdb's, not the authors'. The sample contains 220,000 or so distinct CDR3 sequences, roughly a tenth of them found a single time. The top ten hold 20% to 25% of the sample. V loses 0 bases of germline sequence and J loses 4 bases, and the interval between the two ends is 10 bases. The germline V gene sets CDR1 to SGHRS and CDR2 to YFSETQ. Including the terminal cysteine and phenylalanine, the CDR3 comprises 14 residues. Only the CDR3 portion is preserved as DNA: 42 bases, with reading frame beginning at the first base.

Sequenced: blood, either unsorted or a sorted T cell fraction (not recorded which). This receptor chain uses TRBV5-1 and TRBJ1-1; D gene: possibly TRBD1, on 6 matching bases. This TCR was sampled from a male donor with ankylosing spondylitis or in good health (not recorded which). The DNA sequence is as follows: TGCGCCAGCAGCTTGGCCGGGGGGCCCACTGAAGCTTTCTTT. The translation is CASSLAGGPTEAFF.